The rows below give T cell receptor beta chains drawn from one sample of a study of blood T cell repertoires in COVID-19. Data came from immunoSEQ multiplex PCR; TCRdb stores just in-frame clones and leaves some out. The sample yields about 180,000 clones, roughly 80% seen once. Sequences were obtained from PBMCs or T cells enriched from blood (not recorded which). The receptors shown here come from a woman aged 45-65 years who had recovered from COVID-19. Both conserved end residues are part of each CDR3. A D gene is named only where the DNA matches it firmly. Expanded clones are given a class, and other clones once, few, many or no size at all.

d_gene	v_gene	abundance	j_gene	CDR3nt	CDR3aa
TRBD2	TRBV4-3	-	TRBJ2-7	TGCGCCAGCAGCCAAGATATTAGGACTAGCGGTTACTACGAGCAGTACTTC	CASSQDIRTSGYYEQYF
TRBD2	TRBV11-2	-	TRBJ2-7	TGTGCCAGCAGCTTTACCCTAGGAGCCGGGACTAGCGGGGGGGAGCAGTACTTC	CASSFTLGAGTSGGEQYF
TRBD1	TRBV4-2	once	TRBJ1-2	TGTGCCAGCAGCCAAGATGCACAGGGGGCGAACTATGGCTACACCTTC	CASSQDAQGANYGYTF
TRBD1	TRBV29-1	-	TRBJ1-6	TGCAGCGTCCGAGGACAGGAAAATTCACCCCTCCACTTT	CSVRGQENSPLHF
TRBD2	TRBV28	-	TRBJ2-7	TGTGCCAGCAGTTCCCCCATTGAGCGGGGGTCCACCGACGAGCAGTACTTC	CASSSPIERGSTDEQYF
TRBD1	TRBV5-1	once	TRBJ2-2	TGCGCCAGCAGCCCCGGACAGGGGAGCACCGGGGAGCTGTTTTTT	CASSPGQGSTGELFF
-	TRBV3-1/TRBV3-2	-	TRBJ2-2	TGTGCCAGCAGGGTGGGAGCTAACACCGGGGAGCTGTTTTTT	CASRVGANTGELFF
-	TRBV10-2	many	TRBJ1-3	TGCGCCAGCAGTCAGGCTGGAAACACCATATATTTT	CASSQAGNTIYF
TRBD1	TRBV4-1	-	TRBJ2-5	TGCGCCAGCAGCTTGGGACAGGGAGAAGAGACCCAGTACTTC	CASSLGQGEETQYF
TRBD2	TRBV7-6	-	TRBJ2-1	TGTGCCAGCAGCTTAACTAGCGCGAGCTCCTACAATGAGCAGTTCTTC	CASSLTSASSYNEQFF
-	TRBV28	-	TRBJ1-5	TGTGCCAGCACCCTGGGGGGGGCCAATCAGCCCCAGCATTTT	CASTLGGANQPQHF
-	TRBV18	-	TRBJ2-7	TGTGCCAGCTCACCCCAGGGAAAAGGGAACTACGAGCAGTACTTC	CASSPQGKGNYEQYF
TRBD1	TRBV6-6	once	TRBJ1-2	TGTGCCAGCAGTCAAGGACAGGGGGCTTTAGGCTACACCTTC	CASSQGQGALGYTF
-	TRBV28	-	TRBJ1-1	TGTGCCAGCAATACGGTAAACCCCCCGGAAGCTTTCTTT	CASNTVNPPEAFF
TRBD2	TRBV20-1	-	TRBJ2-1	TGCAGTGCTAGTTTGCGGGGGAGCTCCTACAATGAGCAGTTCTTC	CSASLRGSSYNEQFF
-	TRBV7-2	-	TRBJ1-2	TGTGCCAGCAGCGCAGGAACCCAGGGAACGCGATTTGGCTACACCTTC	CASSAGTQGTRFGYTF
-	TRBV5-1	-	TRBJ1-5	TGCGCCAGCAGCTTCTTAGGGGGCAATCAGCCCCAGCATTTT	CASSFLGGNQPQHF
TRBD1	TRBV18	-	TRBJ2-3	TGTGCCAGCTCACCGACTGGACAGGGTGGAGATACGCAGTATTTT	CASSPTGQGGDTQYF
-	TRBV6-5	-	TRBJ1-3	TGTGCCAGCGATGGGGGGAACTCTGGAAACACCATATATTTT	CASDGGNSGNTIYF
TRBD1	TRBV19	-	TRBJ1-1	TGTGCCAGTAGTATAGGGGGACAGATGAACACTGAAGCTTTCTTT	CASSIGGQMNTEAFF
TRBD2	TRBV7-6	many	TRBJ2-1	TGTGCCAGCAGCCCAACTAGCGGACGGCTAAATGAGCAGTTCTTC	CASSPTSGRLNEQFF
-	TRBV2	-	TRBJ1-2	TGTGCCAGCAGCGCGACAGAGAACTATGGCTACACCTTC	CASSATENYGYTF
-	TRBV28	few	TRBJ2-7	TGTGCCAGCAGTTTAGATTGGGCGGGGAGTGGGGTCGAGCAGTACTTC	CASSLDWAGSGVEQYF
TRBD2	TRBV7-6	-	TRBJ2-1	TGTGCCAGCAGCTTAGTCGTAGCGGGAGTTTCCCATGAGCAGTTCTTC	CASSLVVAGVSHEQFF
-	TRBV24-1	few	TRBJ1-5	TGTGCCACTCAGCAGGGAAATAGCAATCAGCCCCAGCATTTT	CATQQGNSNQPQHF
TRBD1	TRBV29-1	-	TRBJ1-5	TGCAGCGTTGCGGGACAGGGGGCCAATGGGAGCAATCAGCCCCAGCATTTT	CSVAGQGANGSNQPQHF
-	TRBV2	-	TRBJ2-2	TGTGCCAGTAAAGTCCGGGACACGAACACCGGGGAGCTGTTTTTT	CASKVRDTNTGELFF
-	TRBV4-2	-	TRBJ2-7	TGTGCCAGCAGCCAAGGGGCAGGGGAGCAGTACTTC	CASSQGAGEQYF
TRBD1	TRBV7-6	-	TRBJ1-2	TGTGCCAGCAGCCCCGGACAGGGGGCCTATGGCTACACCTTC	CASSPGQGAYGYTF